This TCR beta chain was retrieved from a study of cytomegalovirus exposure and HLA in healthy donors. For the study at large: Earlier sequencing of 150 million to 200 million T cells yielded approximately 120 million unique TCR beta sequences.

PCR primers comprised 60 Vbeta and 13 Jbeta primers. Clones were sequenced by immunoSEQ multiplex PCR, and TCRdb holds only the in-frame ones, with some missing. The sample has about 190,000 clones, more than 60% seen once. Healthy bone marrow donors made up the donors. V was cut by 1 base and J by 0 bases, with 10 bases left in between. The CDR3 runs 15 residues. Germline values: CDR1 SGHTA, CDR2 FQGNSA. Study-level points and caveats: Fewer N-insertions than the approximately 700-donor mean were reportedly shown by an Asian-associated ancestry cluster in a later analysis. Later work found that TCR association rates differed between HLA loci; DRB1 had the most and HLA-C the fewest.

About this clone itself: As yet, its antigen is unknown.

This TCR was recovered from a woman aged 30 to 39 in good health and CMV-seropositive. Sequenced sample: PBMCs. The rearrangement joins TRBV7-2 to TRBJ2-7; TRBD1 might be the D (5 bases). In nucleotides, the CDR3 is TGTGCCAGCAGCTTAGGGTCAGGGTACTCCTACGAGCAGTACTTC. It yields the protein CASSLGSGYSYEQYF.